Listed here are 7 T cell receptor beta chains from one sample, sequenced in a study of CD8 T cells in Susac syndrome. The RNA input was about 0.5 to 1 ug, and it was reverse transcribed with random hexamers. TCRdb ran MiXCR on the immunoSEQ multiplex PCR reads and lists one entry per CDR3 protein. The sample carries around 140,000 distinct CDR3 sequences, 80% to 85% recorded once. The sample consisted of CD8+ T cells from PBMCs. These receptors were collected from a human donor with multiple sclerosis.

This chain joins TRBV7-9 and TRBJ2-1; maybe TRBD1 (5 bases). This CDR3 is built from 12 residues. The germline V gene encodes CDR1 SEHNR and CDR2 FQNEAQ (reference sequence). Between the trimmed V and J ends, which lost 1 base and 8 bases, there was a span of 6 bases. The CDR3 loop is CASSLGGYEQFF. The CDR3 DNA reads TGTGCCAGCAGCTTAGGGGGCTATGAGCAGTTCTTC. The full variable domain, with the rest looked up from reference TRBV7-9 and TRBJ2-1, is DTGVSQNPRHKITKRGQNVTFRCDPISEHNRLYWYRQTLGQGPEFLTYFQNEAQLEKSRLLSDRFSAERPKGSFSTLEIQRTEQGDSAMYLCASSLGGYEQFFGPGTRLTVL.

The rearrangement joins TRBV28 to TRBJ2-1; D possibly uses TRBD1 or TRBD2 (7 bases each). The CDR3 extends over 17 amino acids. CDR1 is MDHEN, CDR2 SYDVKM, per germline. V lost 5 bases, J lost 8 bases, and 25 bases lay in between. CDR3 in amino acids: CASSPILSTGRGDEQFF. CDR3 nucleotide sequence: TGTGCCAGCAGTCCAATCCTTTCGACAGGGAGGGGTGATGAGCAGTTCTTC.

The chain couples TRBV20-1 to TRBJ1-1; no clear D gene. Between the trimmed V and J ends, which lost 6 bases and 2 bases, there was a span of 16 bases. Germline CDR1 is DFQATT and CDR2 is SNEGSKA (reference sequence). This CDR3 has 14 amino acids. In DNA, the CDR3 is TGCAGTGCCCAGTCAGAGTGGATAAACACTGAAGCTTTCTTT. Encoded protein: CSAQSEWINTEAFF.

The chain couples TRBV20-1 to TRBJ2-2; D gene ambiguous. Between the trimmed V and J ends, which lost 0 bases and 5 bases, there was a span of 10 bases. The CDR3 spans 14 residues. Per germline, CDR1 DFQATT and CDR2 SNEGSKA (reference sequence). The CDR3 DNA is TGCAGTGCTAGAGACATTGACAAAACCGGGGAGCTGTTTTTT. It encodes CSARDIDKTGELFF.

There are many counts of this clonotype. CDR3 loop: CASSQRKSEQFF. The CDR3 DNA reads as TGTGCCAGCAGTCAGAGGAAAAGTGAGCAGTTCTTC. The chain is built from TRBV6-1 and TRBJ2-1; no clear D. Trimming took 5 bases from V and 9 from J, leaving 11 bases between them. The CDR3 spans 12 residues. Germline V lookup: CDR1 MNHNS, CDR2 SASEGT.

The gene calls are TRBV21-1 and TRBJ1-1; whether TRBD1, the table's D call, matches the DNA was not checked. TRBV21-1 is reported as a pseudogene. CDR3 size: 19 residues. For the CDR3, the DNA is TGTGCCAGTATTAAAAAGGGCGGTCGGACAGAGAAACTAAACACTGAAGCTTTCTTT. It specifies CASIKKGGRTEKLNTEAFF.

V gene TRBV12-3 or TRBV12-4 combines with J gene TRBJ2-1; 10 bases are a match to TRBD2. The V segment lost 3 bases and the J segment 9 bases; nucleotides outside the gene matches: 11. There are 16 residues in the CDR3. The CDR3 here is CASSLEAGGPRVEQFF. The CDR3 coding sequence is TGTGCCAGCAGTTTGGAAGCGGGAGGGCCTAGGGTTGAGCAGTTCTTC.